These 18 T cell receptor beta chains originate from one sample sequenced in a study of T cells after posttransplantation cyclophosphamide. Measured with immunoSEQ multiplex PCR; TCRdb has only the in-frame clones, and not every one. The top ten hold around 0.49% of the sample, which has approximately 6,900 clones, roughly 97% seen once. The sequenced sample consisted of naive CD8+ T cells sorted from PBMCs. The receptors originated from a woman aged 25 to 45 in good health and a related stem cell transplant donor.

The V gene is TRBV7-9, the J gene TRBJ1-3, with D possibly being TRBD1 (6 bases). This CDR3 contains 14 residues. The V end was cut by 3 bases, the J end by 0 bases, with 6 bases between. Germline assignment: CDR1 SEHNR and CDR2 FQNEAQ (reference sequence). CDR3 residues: CASSLDSSGNTIYF. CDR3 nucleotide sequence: TGTGCCAGCAGCTTGGACAGCTCTGGAAACACCATATATTTT. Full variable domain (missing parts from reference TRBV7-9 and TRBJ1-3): DTGVSQNPRHKITKRGQNVTFRCDPISEHNRLYWYRQTLGQGPEFLTYFQNEAQLEKSRLLSDRFSAERPKGSFSTLEIQRTEQGDSAMYLCASSLDSSGNTIYFGEGSWLTVV.

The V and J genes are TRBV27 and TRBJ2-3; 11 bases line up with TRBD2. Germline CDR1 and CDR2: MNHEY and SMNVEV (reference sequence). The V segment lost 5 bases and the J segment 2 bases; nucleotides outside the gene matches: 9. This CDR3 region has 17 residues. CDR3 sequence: CASSLAGGPPNTDTQYF. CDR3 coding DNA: TGTGCCAGCAGTCTAGCGGGGGGTCCTCCGAACACAGATACGCAGTATTTT.

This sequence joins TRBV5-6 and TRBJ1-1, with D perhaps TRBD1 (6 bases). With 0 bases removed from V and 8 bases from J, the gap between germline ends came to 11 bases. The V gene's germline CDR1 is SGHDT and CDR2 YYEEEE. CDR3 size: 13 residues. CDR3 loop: CASSLGEQGEAFF. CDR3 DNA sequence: TGTGCCAGCAGCTTGGGCGAACAGGGAGAAGCTTTCTTT.

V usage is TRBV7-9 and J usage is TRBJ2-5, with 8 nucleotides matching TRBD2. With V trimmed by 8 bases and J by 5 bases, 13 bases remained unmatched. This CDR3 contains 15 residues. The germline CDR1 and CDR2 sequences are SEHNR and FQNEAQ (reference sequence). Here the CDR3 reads CASQLTGSSGETQYF. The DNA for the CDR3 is TGTGCCAGCCAGCTAACAGGGTCTAGCGGGGAGACCCAGTACTTC.

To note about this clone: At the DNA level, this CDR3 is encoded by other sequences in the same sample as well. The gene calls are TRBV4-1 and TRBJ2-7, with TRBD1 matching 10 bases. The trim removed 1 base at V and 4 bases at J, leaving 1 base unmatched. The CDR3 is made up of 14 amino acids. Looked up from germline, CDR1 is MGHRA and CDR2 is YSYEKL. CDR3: CASSQGQGAYEQYF. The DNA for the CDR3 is TGCGCCAGCAGCCAAGGACAGGGGGCTTACGAGCAGTACTTC.

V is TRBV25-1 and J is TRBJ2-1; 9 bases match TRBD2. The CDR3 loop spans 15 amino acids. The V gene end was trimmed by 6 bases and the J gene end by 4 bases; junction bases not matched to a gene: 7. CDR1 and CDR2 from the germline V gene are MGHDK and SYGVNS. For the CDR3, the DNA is TGTGCCAGCAGGACCGGGACTAGCAAATACAATGAGCAGTTCTTC. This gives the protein CASRTGTSKYNEQFF.

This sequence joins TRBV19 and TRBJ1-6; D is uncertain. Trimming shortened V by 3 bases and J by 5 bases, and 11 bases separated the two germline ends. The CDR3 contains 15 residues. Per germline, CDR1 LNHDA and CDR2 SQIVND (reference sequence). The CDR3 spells CASSISEGHNSPLHF. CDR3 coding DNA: TGTGCCAGTAGTATCTCTGAGGGCCATAATTCACCCCTCCACTTT.

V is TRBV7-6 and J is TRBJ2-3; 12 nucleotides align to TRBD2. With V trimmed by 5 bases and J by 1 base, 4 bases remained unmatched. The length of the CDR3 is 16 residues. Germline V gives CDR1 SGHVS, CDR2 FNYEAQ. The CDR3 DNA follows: TGTGCCAGCAGCCCGCCTAGCGGGGGGGGCACAGATACGCAGTATTTT. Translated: CASSPPSGGGTDTQYF. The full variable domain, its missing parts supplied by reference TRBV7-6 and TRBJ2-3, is GAGVSQSPRYKVTKRGQDVALRCDPISGHVSLYWYRQALGQGPEFLTYFNYEAQQDKSGLPNDRFSAERPEGSISTLTIQRTEQRDSAMYRCASSPPSGGGTDTQYFGPGTRLTVL.

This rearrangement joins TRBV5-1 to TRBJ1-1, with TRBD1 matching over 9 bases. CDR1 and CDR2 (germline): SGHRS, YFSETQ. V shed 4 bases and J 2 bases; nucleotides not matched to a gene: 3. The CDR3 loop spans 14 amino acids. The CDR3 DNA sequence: TGCGCCAGCAGCGAGGGACAGGGTAACACTGAAGCTTTCTTT. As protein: CASSEGQGNTEAFF.

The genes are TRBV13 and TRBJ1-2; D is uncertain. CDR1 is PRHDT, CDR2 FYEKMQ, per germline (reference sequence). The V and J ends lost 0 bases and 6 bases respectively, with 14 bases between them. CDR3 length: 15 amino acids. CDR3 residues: CASSLGLRGVDGYTF. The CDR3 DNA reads TGTGCCAGCAGCTTAGGTCTTCGGGGTGTGGATGGCTACACCTTC.

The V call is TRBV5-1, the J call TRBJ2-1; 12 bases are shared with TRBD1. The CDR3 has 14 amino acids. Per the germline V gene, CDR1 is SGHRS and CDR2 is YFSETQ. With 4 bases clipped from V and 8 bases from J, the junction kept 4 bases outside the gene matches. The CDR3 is CASSTGQGADEQFF. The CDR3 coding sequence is TGCGCCAGCAGCACGGGACAGGGGGCAGATGAGCAGTTCTTC.

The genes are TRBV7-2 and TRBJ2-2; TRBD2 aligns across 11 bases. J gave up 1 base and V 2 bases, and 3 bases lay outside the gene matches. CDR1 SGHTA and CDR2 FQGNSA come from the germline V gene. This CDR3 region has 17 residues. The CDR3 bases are TGTGCCAGCAGCTTACTAGCGGGGGGCCTGAACACCGGGGAGCTGTTTTTT. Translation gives CASSLLAGGLNTGELFF.

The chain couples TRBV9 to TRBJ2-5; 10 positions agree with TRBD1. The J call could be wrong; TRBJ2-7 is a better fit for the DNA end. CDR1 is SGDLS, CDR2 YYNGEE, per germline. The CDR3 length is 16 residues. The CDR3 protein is CASSPQDRGSPYEQYF. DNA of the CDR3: TGTGCCAGCAGCCCCCAGGACAGGGGGAGTCCCTACGAGCAGTACTTC.

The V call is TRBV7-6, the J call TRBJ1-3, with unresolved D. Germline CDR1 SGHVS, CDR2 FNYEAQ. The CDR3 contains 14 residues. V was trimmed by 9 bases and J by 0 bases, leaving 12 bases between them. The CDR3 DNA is TGTGCCAGTCAGGAGGCGAACTCTGGAAACACCATATATTTT. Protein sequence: CASQEANSGNTIYF.

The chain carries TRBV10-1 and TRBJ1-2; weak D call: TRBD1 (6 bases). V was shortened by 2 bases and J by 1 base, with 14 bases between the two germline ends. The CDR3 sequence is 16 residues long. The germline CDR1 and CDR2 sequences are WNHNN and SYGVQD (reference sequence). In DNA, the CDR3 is TGCGCCAGCAGTGAGCCTCCGGGACACCGTAACTATGGCTACACCTTC. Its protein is CASSEPPGHRNYGYTF.

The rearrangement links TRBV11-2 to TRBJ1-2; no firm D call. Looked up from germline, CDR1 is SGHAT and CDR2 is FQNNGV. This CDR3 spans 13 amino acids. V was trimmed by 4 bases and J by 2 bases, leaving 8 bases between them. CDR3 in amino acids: CASSSGRNYGYTF. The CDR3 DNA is TGTGCCAGCAGCTCGGGTCGAAACTATGGCTACACCTTC.

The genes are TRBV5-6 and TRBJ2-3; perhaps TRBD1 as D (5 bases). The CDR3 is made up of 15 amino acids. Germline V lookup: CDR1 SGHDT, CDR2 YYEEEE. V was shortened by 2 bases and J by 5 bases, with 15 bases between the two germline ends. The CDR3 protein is CASSFSKGAIDTQYF. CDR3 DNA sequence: TGTGCCAGCAGCTTTAGTAAAGGGGCGATAGATACGCAGTATTTT.

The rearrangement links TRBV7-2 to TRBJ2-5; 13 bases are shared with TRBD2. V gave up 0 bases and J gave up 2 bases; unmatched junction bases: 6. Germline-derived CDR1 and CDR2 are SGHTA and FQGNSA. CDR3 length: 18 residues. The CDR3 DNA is TGTGCCAGCAGCTTAGCGAGGTCGGGACTAGCGGGGCAAGAGACCCAGTACTTC. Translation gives CASSLARSGLAGQETQYF.